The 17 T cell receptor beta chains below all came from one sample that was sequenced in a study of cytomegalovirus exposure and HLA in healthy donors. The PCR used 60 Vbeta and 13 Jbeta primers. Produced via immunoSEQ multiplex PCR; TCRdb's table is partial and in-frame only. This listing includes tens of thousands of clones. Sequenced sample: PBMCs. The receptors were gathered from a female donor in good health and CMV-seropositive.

CDR3 amino acids: CASTPAVGGSYEQYF. The CDR3 DNA is TGTGCCAGCACCCCCGCAGTGGGCGGGAGCTACGAGCAGTACTTC. The V gene is TRBV7-9, the J gene TRBJ2-7; TRBD2 matches at 7 bases. Germline loops: CDR1 SEHNR, CDR2 FQNEAQ (reference sequence). The junction had 12 bases not matched to a gene; V was cut back by 7 bases and J by 3 bases. This CDR3 has 15 residues.

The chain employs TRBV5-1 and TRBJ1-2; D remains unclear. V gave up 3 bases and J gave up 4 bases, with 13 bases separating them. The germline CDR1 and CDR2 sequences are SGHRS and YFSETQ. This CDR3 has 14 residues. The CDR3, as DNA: TGCGCCAGCAGCTCCGGAGAGGAAGGCTATGGCTACACCTTC. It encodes CASSSGEEGYGYTF.

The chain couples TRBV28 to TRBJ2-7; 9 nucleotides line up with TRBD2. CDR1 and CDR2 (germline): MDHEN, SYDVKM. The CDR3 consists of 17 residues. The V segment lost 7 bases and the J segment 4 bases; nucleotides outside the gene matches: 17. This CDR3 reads CASTVGTGTSTGYEQYF. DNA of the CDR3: TGTGCCAGCACCGTTGGGACCGGGACTAGCACGGGTTACGAGCAGTACTTC.

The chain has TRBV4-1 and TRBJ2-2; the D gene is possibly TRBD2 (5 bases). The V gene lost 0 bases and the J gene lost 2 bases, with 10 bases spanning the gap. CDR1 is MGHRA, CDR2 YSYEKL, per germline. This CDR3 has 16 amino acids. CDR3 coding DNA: TGCGCCAGCAGCCAAGACGGCGGGTTTAACACCGGGGAGCTGTTTTTT. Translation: CASSQDGGFNTGELFF.

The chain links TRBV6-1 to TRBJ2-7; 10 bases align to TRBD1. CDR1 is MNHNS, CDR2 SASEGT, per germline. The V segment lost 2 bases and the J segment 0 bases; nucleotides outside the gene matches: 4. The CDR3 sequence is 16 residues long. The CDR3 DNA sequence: TGTGCCAGCAGTGAACCCAGGACAGGGGGCTCCTACGAGCAGTACTTC. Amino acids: CASSEPRTGGSYEQYF.

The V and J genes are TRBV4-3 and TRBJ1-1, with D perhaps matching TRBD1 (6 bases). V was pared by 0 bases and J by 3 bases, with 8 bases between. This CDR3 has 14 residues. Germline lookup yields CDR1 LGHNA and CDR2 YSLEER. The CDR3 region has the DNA TGCGCCAGCAGCCAAGACCAGGGGCACACTGAAGCTTTCTTT. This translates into CASSQDQGHTEAFF.

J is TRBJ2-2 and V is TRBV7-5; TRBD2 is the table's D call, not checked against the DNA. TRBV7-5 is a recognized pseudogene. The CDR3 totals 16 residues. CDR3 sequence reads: CARSLDGGRRTGELFF. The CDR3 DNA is TGTGCCAGAAGCTTAGACGGCGGGAGGCGGACCGGGGAGCTGTTTTTT.

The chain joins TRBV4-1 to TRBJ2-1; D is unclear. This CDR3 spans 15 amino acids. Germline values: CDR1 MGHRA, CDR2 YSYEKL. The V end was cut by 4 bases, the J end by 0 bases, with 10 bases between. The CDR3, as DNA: TGCGCCAGCAGCCCTTCGACAAGCTCCTACAATGAGCAGTTCTTC. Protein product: CASSPSTSSYNEQFF.

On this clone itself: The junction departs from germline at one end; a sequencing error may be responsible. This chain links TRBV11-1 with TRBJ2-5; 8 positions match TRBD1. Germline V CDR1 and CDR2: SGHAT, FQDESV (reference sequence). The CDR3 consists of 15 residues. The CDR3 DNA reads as TGTGCCAGCAGGTTCAACAGGGGGGCCTCGGTACCACTGCACTTC. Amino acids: CASRFNRGASVPLHF.

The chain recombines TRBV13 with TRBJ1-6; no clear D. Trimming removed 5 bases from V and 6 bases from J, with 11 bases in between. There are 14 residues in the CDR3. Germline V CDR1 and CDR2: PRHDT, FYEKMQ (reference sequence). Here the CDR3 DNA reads TGTGCCAGCAGCGCGGGCATTCCTAATTCACCCCTCCACTTT. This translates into CASSAGIPNSPLHF. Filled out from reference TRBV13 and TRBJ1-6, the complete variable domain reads AAGVIQSPRHLIKEKRETATLKCYPIPRHDTVYWYQQGPGQDPQFLISFYEKMQSDKGSIPDRFSAQQFSDYHSELNMSSLELGDSALYFCASSAGIPNSPLHFGNGTRLTVT.

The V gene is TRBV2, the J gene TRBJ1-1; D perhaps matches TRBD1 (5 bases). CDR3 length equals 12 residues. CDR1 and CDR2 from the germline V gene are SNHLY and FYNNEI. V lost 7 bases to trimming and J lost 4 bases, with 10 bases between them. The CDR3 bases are TGTGCCAGCACTGGGGGGAGCACTGAAGCTTTCTTT. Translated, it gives CASTGGSTEAFF.

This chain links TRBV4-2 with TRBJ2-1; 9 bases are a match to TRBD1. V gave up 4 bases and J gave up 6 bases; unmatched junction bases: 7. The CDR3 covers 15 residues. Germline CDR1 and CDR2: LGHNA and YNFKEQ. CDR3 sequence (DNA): TGTGCCAGCAGCCCCAAGGACAGGGGTCTCAATGAGCAGTTCTTC. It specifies CASSPKDRGLNEQFF.

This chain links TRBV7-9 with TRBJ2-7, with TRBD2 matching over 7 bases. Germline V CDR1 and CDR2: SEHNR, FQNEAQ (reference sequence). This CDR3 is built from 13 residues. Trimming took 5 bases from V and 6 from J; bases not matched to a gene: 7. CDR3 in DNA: TGTGCCAGCAGCCTCCGGGGGGAGGCCGAGCAGTACTTC. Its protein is CASSLRGEAEQYF.

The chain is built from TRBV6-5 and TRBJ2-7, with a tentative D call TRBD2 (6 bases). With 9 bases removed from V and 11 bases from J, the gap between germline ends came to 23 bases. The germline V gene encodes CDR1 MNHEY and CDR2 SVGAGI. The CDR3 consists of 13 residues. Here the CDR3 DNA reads TGTGCCAGTCTCGAGGGTACAGAGGGGAGGAAGTACTTC. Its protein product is CASLEGTEGRKYF.

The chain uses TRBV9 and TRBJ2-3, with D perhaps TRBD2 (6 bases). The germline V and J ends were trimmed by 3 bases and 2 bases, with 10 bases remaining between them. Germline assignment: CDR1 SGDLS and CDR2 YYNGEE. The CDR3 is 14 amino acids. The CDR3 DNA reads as TGTGCCAGCAGCGCGAGCGGGCTCACAGATACGCAGTATTTT. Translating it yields CASSASGLTDTQYF.

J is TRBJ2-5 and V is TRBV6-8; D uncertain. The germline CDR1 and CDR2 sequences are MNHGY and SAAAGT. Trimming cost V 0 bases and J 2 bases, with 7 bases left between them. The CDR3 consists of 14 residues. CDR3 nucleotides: TGTGCCAGCAGTTACTCGATCACTCAAGAGACCCAGTACTTC. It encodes CASSYSITQETQYF.

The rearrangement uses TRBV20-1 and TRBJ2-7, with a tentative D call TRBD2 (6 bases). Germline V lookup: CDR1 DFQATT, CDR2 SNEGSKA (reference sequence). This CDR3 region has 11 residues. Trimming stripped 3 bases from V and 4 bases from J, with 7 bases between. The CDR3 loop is CSASRGYEQYF. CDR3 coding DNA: TGCAGTGCTAGTCGGGGGTACGAGCAGTACTTC.